A single sample is the source of the 25 T cell receptor beta chains below, sequenced in a study of blood T cell repertoires in COVID-19. Some clones are missing from TCRdb's copy, which holds only in-frame ones; the method was immunoSEQ multiplex PCR. The data contain about 160,000 clones, approximately 80% of them singletons. Sequencing input: peripheral blood. These receptors were obtained from a woman between 40 and 50 years old with COVID-19, enrolled during active disease.

This chain uses TRBV2 with TRBJ2-2, with 8 bases matching TRBD1. The V gene's germline CDR1 is SNHLY and CDR2 FYNNEI. This CDR3 is 15 amino acids long. With V trimmed by 6 bases and J by 2 bases, 5 bases remained unmatched. CDR3 loop: CASRRQGANTGELFF. Written as DNA, the CDR3 is TGTGCCAGCAGGAGGCAGGGGGCAAACACCGGGGAGCTGTTTTTT.

V is TRBV3-1 (or the pseudogene TRBV3-2) and J is TRBJ2-3, with 15 bases aligning to TRBD2. With V trimmed by 5 bases and J by 3 bases, 6 bases remained unmatched. CDR3 length equals 17 residues. CDR1 is LGHDT and CDR2 is YNNKEL in the germline V gene (reference sequence). DNA of the CDR3: TGTGCCAGCAGCTCGGGACTAGCGGGAGGCAGTACAGATACGCAGTATTTT. As protein: CASSSGLAGGSTDTQYF.

V usage is TRBV19 and J usage is TRBJ2-2, with 13 bases aligning to TRBD2. The CDR3 spans 17 residues. The V gene's germline CDR1 is LNHDA and CDR2 SQIVND (reference sequence). Unmatched junction bases numbered 6, after V lost 6 bases and J lost 2 bases. The CDR3 nucleotides are TGTGCCAGTAGACCACTAGCGGGAGGGGGTAACACCGGGGAGCTGTTTTTT. Translated: CASRPLAGGGNTGELFF.

This clone was observed a handful of times. The chain uses TRBV27 and TRBJ2-7; the match to TRBD2 covers 15 bases. Germline values: CDR1 MNHEY, CDR2 SMNVEV (reference sequence). This CDR3 spans 16 amino acids. Losses at the gene ends were 5 bases for V and 3 bases for J; bases not matched to a gene: 5. CDR3 in amino acids: CASSQGTSGGHYEQYF. The CDR3, as DNA: TGTGCCAGCAGTCAAGGGACTAGCGGGGGGCACTACGAGCAGTACTTC.

The chain links TRBV15 to TRBJ1-6; D remains unclear. CDR3 length: 14 amino acids. Trimming stripped 1 base from V and 9 bases from J, with 10 bases between. Germline V gene data show CDR1 as LNHNV and CDR2 as YYDKDF (reference sequence). CDR3 loop: CATSRGRGGSPLHF. In DNA, the CDR3 is TGTGCCACCAGCAGAGGGCGGGGTGGTTCACCCCTCCACTTT.

V is TRBV5-1 and J is TRBJ2-5; TRBD1 aligns across 7 bases. Germline loops: CDR1 SGHRS, CDR2 YFSETQ. V was clipped by 4 bases and J by 4 bases; unmatched bases: 7. CDR3 length: 14 amino acids. For the CDR3, the DNA is TGCGCCAGCAGCCTACAGGGGCAGGGAGAGACCCAGTACTTC. Residues: CASSLQGQGETQYF.

The chain joins TRBV5-8 to TRBJ2-7, with TRBD1 matching over 7 bases. In germline, CDR1 is SGHTS, CDR2 YDEGEE. The CDR3 runs 15 residues. Trimming took 0 bases from V and 6 from J; bases not matched to a gene: 9. The CDR3 spells CASSLEGTALFEQYV. In DNA, the CDR3 is TGTGCCAGCAGCTTGGAAGGGACAGCCTTATTCGAGCAGTACGTC.

The rearrangement joins TRBV6-1 to TRBJ1-2, with D tentatively TRBD1 (6 bases). V was clipped by 2 bases and J by 6 bases, with 13 bases between them. The CDR3 runs to 14 residues. Germline V CDR1 and CDR2: MNHNS, SASEGT. CDR3 bases: TGTGCCAGCAGTGAAAGGGGGAATGAGAATGGCTACACCTTC. Translating gives CASSERGNENGYTF.

V is TRBV29-1 and J is TRBJ1-5, with 7 bases that match TRBD1. The germline CDR1 and CDR2 sequences are SQVTM and ANQGSEA. V shed 6 bases, J shed 6 bases, and the junction held 11 bases outside the gene matches. The CDR3 is made up of 14 amino acids. CDR3 DNA sequence: TGCAGCGTGGACAGGAGATTACCTACTCAGCCCCAGCATTTT. Its protein product is CSVDRRLPTQPQHF.

The rearrangement uses TRBV11-2 and TRBJ2-5; 7 bases fit TRBD1. This CDR3 has 14 amino acids. Germline loops: CDR1 SGHAT, CDR2 FQNNGV. V lost 3 bases to trimming and J lost 4 bases; unmatched junction nucleotides: 5. CDR3 residues: CASSFRTGAETQYF. CDR3 nucleotide sequence: TGTGCCAGCAGCTTTCGTACAGGGGCAGAGACCCAGTACTTC. Full variable domain (outside the CDR3, taken from reference TRBV11-2 and TRBJ2-5): EAGVAQSPRYKIIEKRQSVAFWCNPISGHATLYWYQQILGQGPKLLIQFQNNGVVDDSQLPKDRFSAERLKGVDSTLKIQPAKLEDSAVYLCASSFRTGAETQYFGPGTRLLVL.

This sequence joins TRBV6-5 and TRBJ2-3, with 9 bases fitting TRBD2. Losses at the gene ends were 5 bases for V and 0 bases for J; bases not matched to a gene: 3. Germline loops: CDR1 MNHEY, CDR2 SVGAGI. This CDR3 is 15 amino acids long. CDR3 sequence (DNA): TGTGCCAGCAGTCAGCGGGGGGACAGCACAGATACGCAGTATTTT. This translates into CASSQRGDSTDTQYF.

About this clone itself: The sample has other DNA sequences that encode this CDR3 too. This chain connects TRBV19 to TRBJ1-5, with 9 bases matching TRBD1. With 7 bases clipped from V and 1 base from J, the junction kept 2 bases outside the gene matches. The CDR3 is made up of 14 amino acids. The germline CDR1 and CDR2 sequences are LNHDA and SQIVND (reference sequence). DNA for the CDR3: TGTGCCAGTAAGGACAGGGGAAGCAATCAGCCCCAGCATTTT. Protein sequence: CASKDRGSNQPQHF.

The CDR3 region is CASSLSLAGYNEQFF. CDR3 nucleotides: TGTGCCAGCAGCTTGAGTCTAGCGGGTTACAATGAGCAGTTCTTC. The J gene is TRBJ2-1, the V gene TRBV5-5; 8 bases agree with TRBD2. The junction had 4 bases not matched to a gene; V was cut back by 1 base and J by 4 bases. This CDR3 is built from 15 residues. CDR1 and CDR2 (germline): SGHKS, YYEKEE (reference sequence).

This sequence joins TRBV11-3 and TRBJ2-3, with 7 bases aligning to TRBD2. J lost 1 base, V lost 1 base, and 2 bases had no gene match. CDR3 size: 15 residues. In germline, CDR1 is SGHNT, CDR2 YENEEA. CDR3 coding DNA: TGTGCCAGCAGCTTAGTTGCGGGGGGCACAGATACGCAGTATTTT. Encoded protein: CASSLVAGGTDTQYF. The full variable domain, rest sourced from reference TRBV11-3 and TRBJ2-3, is EAGVVQSPRYKIIEKKQPVAFWCNPISGHNTLYWYLQNLGQGPELLIRYENEEAVDDSQLPKDRFSAERLKGVDSTLKIQPAELGDSAVYLCASSLVAGGTDTQYFGPGTRLTVL.

The gene calls are TRBV29-1 and TRBJ2-3; weak D call: TRBD2 (6 bases). CDR3 length equals 13 residues. The V gene's germline CDR1 is SQVTM and CDR2 ANQGSEA. The V gene lost 5 bases and the J gene lost 2 bases, with 11 bases spanning the gap. The CDR3 reads CSVHGSDTDTQYF. The DNA of the CDR3 is TGCAGCGTTCACGGGAGTGACACAGATACGCAGTATTTT.

The genes are TRBV5-1 and TRBJ2-3, with 8 bases aligning to TRBD2. Germline V gene sequence: CDR1 SGHRS, CDR2 YFSETQ. The CDR3 spans 17 residues. Trimming removed 4 bases from V and 3 bases from J; junction bases left unmatched: 13. The CDR3 DNA is TGCGCCAGCAGCCACAATCCGGGACTAGGGCGTACAGATACGCAGTATTTT. Translation gives CASSHNPGLGRTDTQYF.

The chain employs TRBV10-3 and TRBJ2-7; 13 nucleotides align to TRBD2. Trimming removed 6 bases from V and 2 bases from J; junction bases left unmatched: 4. This CDR3 is 15 amino acids long. From germline, CDR1 is ENHRY and CDR2 SYGVKD. CDR3 in amino acids: CAIRGGTSGTYEQYF. The DNA of the CDR3 is TGTGCCATCAGGGGCGGGACTAGCGGGACCTACGAGCAGTACTTC.

The rearrangement links TRBV2 to TRBJ2-3; perhaps TRBD2 as D (6 bases). CDR1 is SNHLY, CDR2 FYNNEI, per germline. The V end was cut by 6 bases, the J end by 0 bases, with 13 bases between. This CDR3 region has 15 residues. This CDR3 is CASSTLGTSTDTQYF. The CDR3 coding sequence is TGTGCCAGCAGCACGCTCGGGACTAGCACAGATACGCAGTATTTT.

The V and J genes are TRBV28 and TRBJ1-1, with D possibly matching TRBD1 (6 bases). Germline V gives CDR1 MDHEN, CDR2 SYDVKM. The CDR3 covers 15 residues. Trimming pared 5 bases from V and 1 base from J, leaving 14 bases between. The CDR3 DNA reads TGTGCCAGCAGTCCCCAAGGGGGGGCGAACACTGAAGCTTTCTTT. As protein: CASSPQGGANTEAFF.

The chain has TRBV19 and TRBJ2-1; TRBD2 might be the D (5 bases). Trimming took 4 bases from V and 3 from J, leaving 16 bases between them. The CDR3 extends over 16 amino acids. The germline gives CDR1 LNHDA, CDR2 SQIVND (reference sequence). The CDR3 loop reads CASSNVGRRNYNEQFF. The CDR3 DNA follows: TGTGCCAGTAGTAATGTGGGGAGAAGGAACTACAATGAGCAGTTCTTC.

The chain combines TRBV18 with TRBJ1-4; D ambiguous. CDR3 length: 13 residues. V dropped 3 bases and J dropped 7 bases, with 9 bases sitting between them. Germline CDR1 is KGHSH and CDR2 is LQKENI. CDR3 nucleotides: TGTGCCAGCTCACCGGCGAGCGGTGAAAAACTGTTTTTT. Protein product: CASSPASGEKLFF.

The J gene is TRBJ1-1, the V gene TRBV7-2; 7 bases fit TRBD1. This CDR3 spans 14 amino acids. Germline V gives CDR1 SGHTA, CDR2 FQGNSA. J lost 6 bases, V lost 5 bases, and 9 bases had no gene match. The CDR3, as DNA: TGTGCCAGCAGCCCTAGGCGGGACAGAGCTGAAGCTTTCTTT. It codes for CASSPRRDRAEAFF.

The genes are TRBV7-8 and TRBJ1-5; 7 nucleotides line up with TRBD1. The CDR3 is 15 amino acids. J was trimmed by 6 bases and V by 5 bases; bases with no gene match: 10. Per the germline V gene, CDR1 is SGHVS and CDR2 is FQNEAQ. CDR3 protein: CASSVNRGLTQPQHF. The CDR3 DNA reads as TGTGCCAGCAGCGTAAACAGGGGTCTGACTCAGCCCCAGCATTTT.

J is TRBJ2-3 and V is TRBV9; TRBD2 matches 10 bases. The CDR3 covers 16 residues. With V trimmed by 2 bases and J by 2 bases, 5 bases remained unmatched. Per the germline V gene, CDR1 is SGDLS and CDR2 is YYNGEE. The CDR3: CASSVSGGAVTDTQYF. In DNA form, the CDR3 reads TGTGCCAGCAGCGTCAGCGGGGGGGCCGTCACAGATACGCAGTATTTT.

This clone appeared once. The rearrangement uses TRBV4-2 and TRBJ2-7, with D perhaps matching TRBD2 (5 bases). Germline loops: CDR1 LGHNA, CDR2 YNFKEQ. The V and J ends lost 1 base and 7 bases respectively, with 11 bases between them. This CDR3 contains 13 residues. The chain's CDR3 is CASSQVKEREQYF. As DNA, the CDR3 is TGTGCCAGCAGCCAAGTTAAGGAGCGGGAGCAGTACTTC.